These 21 T cell receptor beta chains originate from one sample sequenced in a study of PD-1 blockade in classical Hodgkin lymphoma. Patients all relapsed after autologous stem cell transplantation, and there was variation in brentuximab vedotin exposure. Clones were sequenced by immunoSEQ multiplex PCR, and TCRdb holds only the in-frame ones, with some missing. The sample lists about 14,000 clones; approximately 83% were seen once. Sequencing used peripheral blood mononuclear cells (PBMCs), obtained at baseline. Receptors were obtained from a human donor with classical Hodgkin lymphoma.

This clone was counted once. The chain joins TRBV6-1 to TRBJ1-5; possibly TRBD1 for D (5 bases). This CDR3 has 15 amino acids. CDR1 is MNHNS and CDR2 is SASEGT in the germline V gene. Trimming took 1 base from V and 6 from J, leaving 13 bases between them. CDR3: CASSEESGLGQPQHF. The CDR3 region has the DNA TGTGCCAGCAGTGAAGAGTCAGGGCTGGGTCAGCCCCAGCATTTT.

This clone has a handful of counts. This chain uses TRBV4-1 with TRBJ1-3; unclear D gene. The CDR3 extends over 13 amino acids. The ends were cut back, 0 bases at V and 8 bases at J, with 8 bases in the middle. The germline V gene has CDR1 MGHRA and CDR2 YSYEKL. CDR3 nucleotides: TGCGCCAGCAGCCAAGACCGACGTTACACCATATATTTT. Its translation is CASSQDRRYTIYF.

This chain uses TRBV5-1 with TRBJ1-1; 7 nucleotides line up with TRBD1. With 0 bases clipped from V and 0 bases from J, the junction kept 5 bases outside the gene matches. This CDR3 is 16 amino acids long. CDR1 is SGHRS, CDR2 YFSETQ, per germline. The CDR3 protein is CASSLGPGQMNTEAFF. The CDR3 DNA follows: TGCGCCAGCAGCTTGGGCCCGGGACAGATGAACACTGAAGCTTTCTTT.

The chain links TRBV7-2 to TRBJ1-6, with 8 bases identical to TRBD1. The CDR3 is 16 amino acids. Germline-derived CDR1 and CDR2 are SGHTA and FQGNSA. Germline trimming cut 0 bases from V and 10 bases from J; bases unmatched to any gene: 8. CDR3 amino acids: CASSLAQGARNSPLHF. The DNA of the CDR3 is TGTGCCAGCAGCTTAGCGCAGGGGGCGAGGAACTCACCCCTCCACTTT.

In its sample, this clone was seen a few times. CDR3 DNA: TGTGCCAGCAGTTTACTCAGGGGGCACTACGAGCAGTACTTC. This sequence encodes CASSLLRGHYEQYF. V usage is TRBV27 and J usage is TRBJ2-7; TRBD1 matches at 8 bases. The trim removed 2 bases at V and 3 bases at J, leaving 3 bases unmatched. The CDR3 covers 14 residues. Looked up from germline, CDR1 is MNHEY and CDR2 is SMNVEV (reference sequence).

There are a few counts of this clone. This chain connects TRBV7-8 to TRBJ1-3; D uncertain. V lost 1 base to trimming and J lost 0 bases, with 7 bases between them. CDR3 length equals 15 residues. Germline lookup yields CDR1 SGHVS and CDR2 FQNEAQ. CDR3 bases: TGTGCCAGCAGCTTAGTGGCCCCCTCTGGAAACACCATATATTTT. Residues: CASSLVAPSGNTIYF.

The J gene is TRBJ2-3, the V gene TRBV7-9, with TRBD1 matching 11 bases. V lost 1 base and J lost 0; bases outside the gene matches: 6. This CDR3 has 18 residues. Per the germline V gene, CDR1 is SEHNR and CDR2 is FQNEAQ (reference sequence). CDR3 sequence: CASSLGTGGFTSTDTQYF. Written as DNA, the CDR3 is TGTGCCAGCAGCTTAGGGACAGGGGGCTTTACTAGCACAGATACGCAGTATTTT.

V usage is TRBV6-6 and J usage is TRBJ1-5, with TRBD1 matching 7 bases. Germline CDR1 MNHNY, CDR2 SVGAGI (reference sequence). The CDR3 spans 15 residues. J gave up 4 bases and V 2 bases, and 5 bases lay outside the gene matches. In DNA, the CDR3 is TGTGCCAGCAGTTACGGGATGACAGGGAATCAGCCCCAGCATTTT. Its translation: CASSYGMTGNQPQHF.

The chain recombines TRBV4-2 with TRBJ2-3, with TRBD2 identical over 9 bases. In germline, CDR1 is LGHNA, CDR2 YNFKEQ. The CDR3 is 18 amino acids. V lost 1 base, J lost 0 bases, and 8 bases stayed unmatched. This CDR3 is CASSQAIAGVSSTDTQYF. The CDR3 DNA sequence: TGTGCCAGCAGCCAAGCGATAGCGGGGGTTTCTAGCACAGATACGCAGTATTTT.

J is TRBJ2-7 and V is TRBV11-1; D gene uncertain. The length of the CDR3 is 17 residues. Germline V lookup: CDR1 SGHAT, CDR2 FQDESV (reference sequence). V lost 5 bases to trimming and J lost 0 bases, with 20 bases between them. The CDR3 region has the DNA TGTGCCAGCAGCCACGTCGCAGGAGAATTGAGCTCCTACGAGCAGTACTTC. Translation gives CASSHVAGELSSYEQYF. Combining the CDR3 with reference TRBV11-1 and TRBJ2-7 gives the whole variable domain EAEVAQSPRYKITEKSQAVAFWCDPISGHATLYWYRQILGQGPELLVQFQDESVVDDSQLPKDRFSAERLKGVDSTLKIQPAELGDSAMYLCASSHVAGELSSYEQYFGPGTRLTVT.

The rearrangement joins TRBV14 to TRBJ2-1; TRBD2 aligns across 15 bases. Germline V gene lookup returns CDR1 SGHDN and CDR2 FVKESK. This CDR3 spans 17 amino acids. With V trimmed by 8 bases and J by 0 bases, 5 bases remained unmatched. The CDR3 coding sequence is TGTGCCAGCCAGGGACTAGCGGGGGGAGGCTCCTACAATGAGCAGTTCTTC. This sequence encodes CASQGLAGGGSYNEQFF. Supplemented by reference TRBV14 and TRBJ2-1, the full variable domain reads EAGVTQFPSHSVIEKGQTVTLRCDPISGHDNLYWYRRVMGKEIKFLLHFVKESKQDESGMPNNRFLAERTGGTYSTLKVQPAELEDSGVYFCASQGLAGGGSYNEQFFGPGTRLTVL.

The V gene is TRBV5-1, the J gene TRBJ2-2; perhaps TRBD2 as D (5 bases). The CDR3 loop spans 15 amino acids. V gave up 0 bases and J gave up 3 bases, with 9 bases separating them. CDR1 is SGHRS, CDR2 YFSETQ, per germline. The CDR3 sequence: CASSLALGDTGELFF. The CDR3 bases are TGCGCCAGCAGCTTGGCCCTCGGGGACACCGGGGAGCTGTTTTTT.

The chain is built from TRBV6-5 and TRBJ2-3; tentative D call: TRBD2 (6 bases). V shed 5 bases and J shed 2 bases, with 14 bases lying between them. Germline-derived CDR1 and CDR2 are MNHEY and SVGAGI. The CDR3 has 15 residues. DNA of the CDR3: TGTGCCAGCAGTGGGACTGTATCTAACACAGATACGCAGTATTTT. This gives the protein CASSGTVSNTDTQYF.

V usage is TRBV5-1 and J usage is TRBJ1-1, with TRBD1 matching 8 bases. The CDR3 totals 14 residues. V lost 4 bases and J lost 4; bases outside the gene matches: 6. Germline assignment: CDR1 SGHRS and CDR2 YFSETQ. CDR3 protein: CASSQDRVSTEAFF. CDR3 DNA: TGCGCCAGCAGCCAGGACAGGGTGAGCACTGAAGCTTTCTTT.

The gene calls are TRBV10-1 and TRBJ2-4; TRBD1 is a possible D gene (5 bases). The CDR3 is made up of 14 amino acids. V was trimmed by 2 bases and J by 2 bases, leaving 7 bases between them. The germline gives CDR1 WNHNN, CDR2 SYGVQD (reference sequence). CDR3 DNA: TGCGCCAGCAGTGAGGCAGGGTCCAAAAACATTCAGTACTTC. Amino acid sequence: CASSEAGSKNIQYF.

The rearrangement links TRBV14 to TRBJ2-7; 7 bases match TRBD2. V dropped 1 base and J dropped 2; count of bases not matched to a gene: 14. CDR3 length: 18 amino acids. Germline CDR1 is SGHDN and CDR2 is FVKESK. CDR3 protein: CASSQGGAGILLAYEQYF. The DNA for the CDR3 is TGTGCCAGCAGCCAAGGCGGAGCGGGGATCCTATTAGCCTACGAGCAGTACTTC.

The chain links TRBV2 to TRBJ2-7, with D perhaps TRBD1 (5 bases). Per germline, CDR1 SNHLY and CDR2 FYNNEI. V gave up 2 bases and J gave up 0 bases, with 14 bases separating them. The CDR3 is 16 amino acids. The CDR3 DNA reads as TGTGCCAGCAGTGAACGGATTTCAGGGCCCTCCTACGAGCAGTACTTC. Translating gives CASSERISGPSYEQYF.

CDR3 coding DNA: TGTGCCAGCTCACCAAGTTCGGGTCAGAGCTCTGGAAACACCATATATTTT. Translation: CASSPSSGQSSGNTIYF. V is TRBV18 and J is TRBJ1-3; unclear D gene. V gave up 2 bases and J gave up 0 bases, with 14 bases separating them. CDR3 size: 17 residues. From germline, CDR1 is KGHSH and CDR2 LQKENI.

J is TRBJ2-2 and V is TRBV27; maybe TRBD1 (7 bases). Trimming took off 5 bases at V and 3 bases at J, with 10 bases between the two ends. This CDR3 region has 14 residues. Germline V lookup: CDR1 MNHEY, CDR2 SMNVEV (reference sequence). In nucleotides, the CDR3 is TGTGCCAGCAGTGCGGGACAGTACACCGGGGAGCTGTTTTTT. Its translation: CASSAGQYTGELFF.

The gene calls are TRBV9 and TRBJ2-5; TRBD2 matches 12 bases. Germline lookup yields CDR1 SGDLS and CDR2 YYNGEE. The CDR3 consists of 17 residues. J lost 5 bases, V lost 0 bases, and 8 bases had no gene match. The CDR3 DNA reads as TGTGCCAGCAGCGTAGTGTCTAGCGGGGGGGCCTCCGAGACCCAGTACTTC. Its translation: CASSVVSSGGASETQYF.

This chain uses TRBV19 with TRBJ2-2; 7 bases align to TRBD1. The CDR3 length is 13 residues. V trimming: 9 bases; J trimming: 5 bases; junction bases outside the gene matches: 6. The germline gives CDR1 LNHDA, CDR2 SQIVND (reference sequence). The CDR3 sequence is CASDDRATGELFF. The CDR3 coding sequence is TGTGCCAGCGACGACAGGGCAACCGGGGAGCTGTTTTTT.